This T cell receptor beta chain was obtained from a study of CD8+CD57+ T cells in acquired aplastic anemia. Across the whole study: DNA per sorted CD4+ or CD8+ sample ranged about 0.17 to 27.4 ug, averaging roughly 3.2 ug. Healthy CD8+ samples averaged approximately 11 million reads.

Genomic DNA provided the template from which TCR beta VDJ and CDR3 profiles were obtained. TCRdb analysed the reads with MiXCR anew, one entry per CDR3 protein. The sample has 400,000 to 450,000 distinct CDR3 sequences, just under 70% seen once. Study-level results: No significant patient-versus-control difference appeared in CD8+ Simpson's diversity.

CDR3 length: 12 residues. CDR1 is SGDLS, CDR2 YYNGEE, per germline. Between the trimmed V and J ends, which lost 1 base and 2 bases, there was a span of 2 bases. This clonotype was picked up many times. Its antigen is not known. Sequenced: sorted CD4+, CD8+, or CD8+CD57+ T cells (not recorded which) from PBMCs. J is TRBJ2-3 and V is TRBV9; unclear D gene. This TCR derives from a human donor in good health, serving as a control. The CDR3 region is CASSVSTDTQYF. As DNA, the CDR3 is TGTGCCAGCAGCGTATCCACAGATACGCAGTATTTT.